This entry lists 22 T cell receptor beta chains sequenced from one sample in a study of control samples from healthy donors and cancer patients. The method was immunoSEQ multiplex PCR; TCRdb's version includes in-frame clones alone and lacks a portion of them. The sample comprises 100,000 to 150,000 clones, 80% to 95% of which are singletons, and roughly 2.5% rests with the top ten. What was sequenced was blood. The receptor source for this set is a man aged 18 to 30 in good health.

The chain uses TRBV14 and TRBJ2-1, with TRBD2 identical over 11 bases. V was pared by 1 base and J by 5 bases, with 10 bases of the junction left unmatched. This CDR3 region has 18 residues. Germline-derived CDR1 and CDR2 are SGHDN and FVKESK. This CDR3 reads CASSQGFGLAGGHNEQFF. In DNA form, the CDR3 reads TGTGCCAGCAGCCAAGGCTTCGGGCTAGCGGGAGGCCACAATGAGCAGTTCTTC.

The chain joins TRBV6-4 to TRBJ2-2, with D unclear. Looked up from germline, CDR1 is MRHNA and CDR2 is SNTAGT. Trimming pared 6 bases from V and 1 base from J, leaving 3 bases between. The CDR3 length is 12 residues. The DNA of the CDR3 is TGTGCCAGCAGGGGGAACACCGGGGAGCTGTTTTTT. It encodes CASRGNTGELFF.

V gene TRBV29-1 combines with J gene TRBJ1-1, with D tentatively TRBD1 (5 bases). CDR1 and CDR2 from the germline V gene are SQVTM and ANQGSEA. Trimming took off 3 bases at V and 8 bases at J, with 19 bases between the two ends. CDR3 length equals 14 residues. The CDR3 loop is CSVDRWRGEIEAFF. As DNA, the CDR3 is TGCAGCGTTGATCGATGGCGGGGGGAGATCGAAGCTTTCTTT. The whole variable domain, filled in from reference TRBV29-1 and TRBJ1-1, reads SAVISQKPSRDICQRGTSLTIQCQVDSQVTMMFWYRQQPGQSLTLIATANQGSEATYESGFVIDKFPISRPNLTFSTLTVSNMSPEDSSIYLCSVDRWRGEIEAFFGQGTRLTVV.

The chain employs TRBV5-1 and TRBJ1-1, with D perhaps matching TRBD1 (6 bases). The CDR3 has 15 amino acids. Trimming stripped 4 bases from V and 1 base from J, with 14 bases between. Germline V gene lookup returns CDR1 SGHRS and CDR2 YFSETQ. In DNA, the CDR3 is TGCGCCAGCAGCCCCCAGAGGGGGGCGAACACTGAAGCTTTCTTT. This encodes CASSPQRGANTEAFF.

This clone was seen a single time. The chain links TRBV28 to TRBJ1-2, with D perhaps matching TRBD1 (6 bases). Germline CDR1 MDHEN, CDR2 SYDVKM. The germline V and J ends were trimmed by 1 base and 2 bases, with 14 bases remaining between them. CDR3 size: 16 residues. CDR3 sequence (DNA): TGTGCCAGCAGTTTATCAAGAGGACAGACCAACTATGGCTACACCTTC. This codes for CASSLSRGQTNYGYTF.

The chain joins TRBV2 to TRBJ2-3, with D uncertain. In germline, CDR1 is SNHLY, CDR2 FYNNEI. The CDR3 spans 15 residues. The V gene lost 1 base and the J gene lost 2 bases, with 10 bases spanning the gap. CDR3 sequence (DNA): TGTGCCAGCAGTGAAGACACGGATATCACAGATACGCAGTATTTT. Its translation: CASSEDTDITDTQYF. Together with reference TRBV2 and TRBJ2-3, the CDR3 gives the full variable domain: EPEVTQTPSHQVTQMGQEVILRCVPISNHLYFYWYRQILGQKVEFLVSFYNNEISEKSEIFDDQFSVERPDGSNFTLKIRSTKLEDSAMYFCASSEDTDITDTQYFGPGTRLTVL.

The chain links TRBV11-3 to TRBJ1-1; D gene ambiguous. Trimming removed 0 bases from V and 7 bases from J, with 6 bases in between. CDR1 is SGHNT and CDR2 is YENEEA in the germline V gene. This CDR3 contains 12 residues. This CDR3 reads CASSLERYEAFF. In nucleotides, the CDR3 is TGTGCCAGCAGCTTAGAGAGGTATGAAGCTTTCTTT.

This chain connects TRBV4-3 to TRBJ2-1; 8 nucleotides line up with TRBD2. V was clipped by 1 base and J by 4 bases; unmatched bases: 6. Germline V gives CDR1 LGHNA, CDR2 YSLEER. The CDR3 is made up of 16 amino acids. The CDR3 spells CASSQVRLALYNEQFF. DNA for the CDR3: TGCGCCAGCAGCCAAGTTAGACTAGCGCTTTACAATGAGCAGTTCTTC.

The chain links TRBV19 to TRBJ2-5; 8 bases are shared with TRBD1. The CDR3 loop spans 17 amino acids. The germline V gene has CDR1 LNHDA and CDR2 SQIVND (reference sequence). With V trimmed by 7 bases and J by 2 bases, 15 bases remained unmatched. CDR3 amino acids: CASTQTGGWTSQETQYF. In nucleotides, the CDR3 is TGTGCCAGTACCCAAACAGGGGGGTGGACTTCTCAAGAGACCCAGTACTTC.

V usage is TRBV23-1 and J usage is TRBJ2-1; D might be TRBD2 (6 bases). TRBV23-1 is filed as an ORF, its function uncertain. The CDR3 runs 12 residues. The V end lost 2 bases, the J end lost 15 bases, and 14 bases lay between the germline ends. The CDR3 region has the DNA TGCGCCAGCAGTCAAGGGGTTACGGAGGGGTTCTTC. As protein: CASSQGVTEGFF.

The table lists this clone with a count of one. The V and J genes are TRBV7-9 and TRBJ2-3; unclear D gene. The CDR3 runs 13 residues. Trimming took off 3 bases at V and 5 bases at J, with 9 bases between the two ends. The germline V gene has CDR1 SEHNR and CDR2 FQNEAQ (reference sequence). CDR3 DNA sequence: TGTGCCAGCAGCTTGCTAGAAGGAGATACGCAGTATTTT. It is translated as CASSLLEGDTQYF.

J is TRBJ1-1 and V is TRBV5-1; 7 nucleotides agree with TRBD1. The ends lost 2 bases at V and 2 bases at J; junction bases unmatched: 6. CDR1 and CDR2 (germline): SGHRS, YFSETQ. The CDR3 covers 15 residues. The CDR3 region is CASSLSGGLNTEAFF. The CDR3 region has the DNA TGCGCCAGCAGCTTATCAGGGGGACTAAACACTGAAGCTTTCTTT.

The chain employs TRBV11-3 and TRBJ2-1; 9 positions agree with TRBD2. This CDR3 region has 14 residues. J was trimmed by 2 bases and V by 7 bases; bases with no gene match: 3. Germline CDR1 and CDR2: SGHNT and YENEEA. CDR3 loop: CASTRTSAYNEQFF. CDR3 coding DNA: TGTGCCAGCACCCGGACTAGCGCCTACAATGAGCAGTTCTTC. The full variable domain, in which reference TRBV11-3 and TRBJ2-1 provide the parts outside the CDR3, is EAGVVQSPRYKIIEKKQPVAFWCNPISGHNTLYWYLQNLGQGPELLIRYENEEAVDDSQLPKDRFSAERLKGVDSTLKIQPAELGDSAVYLCASTRTSAYNEQFFGPGTRLTVL.

The chain employs TRBV5-1 and TRBJ1-1; no clear D gene. Trimming pared 1 base from V and 6 bases from J, leaving 7 bases between. CDR1 and CDR2 (germline): SGHRS, YFSETQ. CDR3 length: 12 amino acids. The DNA of the CDR3 is TGCGCCAGCAGCTTGAGTGGGCCTGAAGCTTTCTTT. Its protein is CASSLSGPEAFF.

This clone has just a few counts. For the CDR3, the DNA is TGTGCCAGCAGCCTCTCTGGAAACACCATATATTTT. Amino acids: CASSLSGNTIYF. V usage is TRBV14 and J usage is TRBJ1-3; D call uncertain. V was clipped by 4 bases and J by 0 bases, with 1 base between them. Germline V gene data show CDR1 as SGHDN and CDR2 as FVKESK. The CDR3 spans 12 residues. Variable domain in full (rest from reference TRBV14 and TRBJ1-3): EAGVTQFPSHSVIEKGQTVTLRCDPISGHDNLYWYRRVMGKEIKFLLHFVKESKQDESGMPNNRFLAERTGGTYSTLKVQPAELEDSGVYFCASSLSGNTIYFGEGSWLTVV.

The V gene is TRBV15, the J gene TRBJ2-3; no clear D. V was clipped by 0 bases and J by 5 bases, with 9 bases between them. CDR3 length: 14 amino acids. CDR1 is LNHNV, CDR2 YYDKDF, per germline (reference sequence). The CDR3 reads CATSRDGSQDTQYF. DNA of the CDR3: TGTGCCACCAGCAGAGATGGTTCCCAAGATACGCAGTATTTT. Based on the CDR3 plus reference TRBV15 and TRBJ2-3, the full variable domain is DAMVIQNPRYQVTQFGKPVTLSCSQTLNHNVMYWYQQKSSQAPKLLFHYYDKDFNNEADTPDNFQSRRPNTSFCFLDIRSPGLGDTAMYLCATSRDGSQDTQYFGPGTRLTVL.

The rearrangement links TRBV24-1 to TRBJ2-4, with 7 bases that match TRBD1. The germline V gene encodes CDR1 KGHDR and CDR2 SFDVKD. This CDR3 is built from 18 residues. With 10 bases clipped from V and 0 bases from J, the junction kept 17 bases outside the gene matches. This CDR3 reads CATSPRDRAFLAKNIQYF. The CDR3 DNA reads TGTGCCACTTCCCCCCGGGACAGAGCCTTTCTAGCCAAAAACATTCAGTACTTC.

The chain couples TRBV30 to TRBJ1-6, with D unclear. With 7 bases removed from V and 6 bases from J, the gap between germline ends came to 10 bases. This CDR3 is 12 amino acids long. The germline V gene has CDR1 GTSNPN and CDR2 SVGIG (reference sequence). The CDR3, as DNA: TGTGCCTTTCAGCGAACTAATTCACCCCTCCACTTT. It yields the protein CAFQRTNSPLHF.

V is TRBV19 and J is TRBJ1-3; 10 nucleotides agree with TRBD1. The CDR3 covers 19 residues. V was pared by 3 bases and J by 0 bases, with 11 bases of the junction left unmatched. Germline V gene sequence: CDR1 LNHDA, CDR2 SQIVND (reference sequence). The CDR3 DNA sequence: TGTGCCAGTAGTATTTCTTTGGCCGGGACAGGGGTCTCTGGAAACACCATATATTTT. Encoded protein: CASSISLAGTGVSGNTIYF.

This chain uses TRBV27 with TRBJ2-3; D gene ambiguous. V was pared by 6 bases and J by 2 bases, with 15 bases between. The germline V gene encodes CDR1 MNHEY and CDR2 SMNVEV (reference sequence). This CDR3 has 15 residues. CDR3 loop: CASSPSEGHTDTQYF. DNA of the CDR3: TGTGCCAGCAGCCCCTCGGAAGGGCACACAGATACGCAGTATTTT.

The rearrangement uses TRBV4-1 and TRBJ2-3; maybe TRBD2 (6 bases). V lost 1 base to trimming and J lost 1 base, with 15 bases between them. Germline CDR1 and CDR2: MGHRA and YSYEKL. The CDR3 runs 17 residues. In nucleotides, the CDR3 is TGCGCCAGCAGCCAAGGACCGGCGGGGCCCGGCACAGATACGCAGTATTTT. As protein: CASSQGPAGPGTDTQYF.

The chain uses TRBV4-3 and TRBJ2-3, with unresolved D. The CDR3 covers 13 residues. The germline CDR1 and CDR2 sequences are LGHNA and YSLEER. V lost 0 bases and J 8 bases, leaving 9 bases between the germline ends. CDR3 sequence (DNA): TGCGCCAGCAGCCAAGATCGGACGATTACGCAGTATTTT. Amino acid sequence: CASSQDRTITQYF.